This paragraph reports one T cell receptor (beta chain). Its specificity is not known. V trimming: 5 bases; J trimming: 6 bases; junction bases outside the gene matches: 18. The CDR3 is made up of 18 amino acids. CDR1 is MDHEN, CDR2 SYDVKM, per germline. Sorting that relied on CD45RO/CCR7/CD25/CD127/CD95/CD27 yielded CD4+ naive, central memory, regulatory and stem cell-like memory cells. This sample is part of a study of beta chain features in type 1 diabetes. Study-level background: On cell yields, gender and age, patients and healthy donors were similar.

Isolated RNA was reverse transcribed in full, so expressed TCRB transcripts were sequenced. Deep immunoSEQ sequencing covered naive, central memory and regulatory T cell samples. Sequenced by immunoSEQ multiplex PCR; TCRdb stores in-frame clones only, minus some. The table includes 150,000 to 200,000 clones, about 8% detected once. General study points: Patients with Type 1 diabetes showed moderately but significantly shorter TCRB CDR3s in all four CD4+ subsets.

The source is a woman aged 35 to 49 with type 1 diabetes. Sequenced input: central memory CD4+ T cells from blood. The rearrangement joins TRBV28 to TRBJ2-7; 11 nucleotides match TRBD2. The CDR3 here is CASSPGLAGGPLRREQYF. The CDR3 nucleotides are TGTGCCAGCAGTCCGGGATTAGCGGGAGGGCCTCTTCGTCGCGAGCAGTACTTC.